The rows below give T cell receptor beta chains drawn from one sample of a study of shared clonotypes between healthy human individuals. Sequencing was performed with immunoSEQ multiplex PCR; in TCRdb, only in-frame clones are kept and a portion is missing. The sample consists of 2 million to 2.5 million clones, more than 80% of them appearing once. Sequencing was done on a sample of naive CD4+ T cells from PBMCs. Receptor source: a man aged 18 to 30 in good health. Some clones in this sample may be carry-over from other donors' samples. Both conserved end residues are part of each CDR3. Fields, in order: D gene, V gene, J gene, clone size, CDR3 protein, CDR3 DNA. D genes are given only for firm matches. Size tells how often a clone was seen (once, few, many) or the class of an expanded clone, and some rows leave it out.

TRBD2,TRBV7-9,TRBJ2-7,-,CASSPREGSYEQYF,TGTGCCAGCAGCCCCAGGGAGGGCTCCTACGAGCAGTACTTC
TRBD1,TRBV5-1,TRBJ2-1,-,CASSPTGKRGEQFF,TGCGCCAGCAGCCCGACAGGGAAGAGGGGTGAGCAGTTCTTC
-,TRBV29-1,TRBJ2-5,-,CSVEITTRKYF,TGCAGCGTTGAAATAACTACGAGGAAGTACTTC
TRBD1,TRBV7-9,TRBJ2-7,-,CASSLAAGGHEQYF,TGTGCCAGCAGCTTAGCTGCAGGGGGCCACGAGCAGTACTTC
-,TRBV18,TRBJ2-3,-,CASSQGPDTQYF,TGTGCCAGCTCGCAAGGGCCAGATACGCAGTATTTT
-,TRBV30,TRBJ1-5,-,CAWSVRGDLSNQPQHF,TGTGCCTGGAGTGTACGGGGGGACTTAAGCAATCAGCCCCAGCATTTT
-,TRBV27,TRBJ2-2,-,CASSPPRQRNTGELFF,TGTGCCAGCAGCCCCCCCCGGCAGAGGAACACCGGGGAGCTGTTTTTT
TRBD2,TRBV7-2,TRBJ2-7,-,CASSFGGVTYEQYF,TGTGCCAGCAGCTTTGGGGGGGTGACTTACGAGCAGTACTTC
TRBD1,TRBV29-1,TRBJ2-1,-,CSVVGQGGYNEQFF,TGCAGCGTTGTCGGACAGGGGGGCTACAATGAGCAGTTCTTC
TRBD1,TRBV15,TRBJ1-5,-,CATSRGDRARNQPQHF,TGTGCCACCAGCAGAGGGGACAGGGCCCGCAATCAGCCCCAGCATTTT
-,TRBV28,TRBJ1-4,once,CASSFREKLFF,TGTGCCAGCAGTTTCCGGGAAAAACTGTTTTTT
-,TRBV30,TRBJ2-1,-,CAWSVWGNEQFF,TGTGCCTGGAGTGTATGGGGTAATGAGCAGTTCTTC
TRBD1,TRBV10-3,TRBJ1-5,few,CAISQGQTSNQPQHF,TGTGCCATCAGTCAGGGACAGACATCCAATCAGCCCCAGCATTTT
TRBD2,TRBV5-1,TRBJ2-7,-,CASSLGAGGTTNYEQYF,TGCGCCAGCAGCTTGGGAGCGGGGGGGACCACCAACTACGAGCAGTACTTC
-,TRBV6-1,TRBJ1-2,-,CASSEGFGYTF,TGTGCCAGCAGTGAGGGATTTGGCTACACCTTC
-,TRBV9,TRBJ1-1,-,CASSVVGGNTEAFF,TGTGCCAGCAGCGTAGTTGGGGGAAACACTGAAGCTTTCTTT
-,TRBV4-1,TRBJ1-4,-,CASSRNPLEDNMFF,TGCGCCAGCAGCCGCAACCCCCTAGAGGATAATATGTTTTTT
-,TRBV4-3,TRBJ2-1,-,CASSQERGPYSQFF,TGCGCCAGCAGCCAAGAACGGGGACCTTATAGTCAGTTCTTC
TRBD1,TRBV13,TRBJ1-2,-,CASSADRGYGYTF,TGTGCCAGCAGCGCGGACAGGGGTTATGGCTACACCTTC
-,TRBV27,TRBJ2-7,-,CASRYYGGVSYEQYF,TGTGCCAGCAGATATTATGGGGGTGTGTCCTACGAGCAGTACTTC
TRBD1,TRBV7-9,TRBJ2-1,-,CASSPRGQSNEQFF,TGTGCCAGCAGCCCCCGGGGACAGTCAAATGAGCAGTTCTTC
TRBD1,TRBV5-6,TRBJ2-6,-,CASSLDRGNAGANVLTF,TGTGCCAGCAGCTTGGACAGGGGGAATGCTGGGGCCAACGTCCTGACTTTC
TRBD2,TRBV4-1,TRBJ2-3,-,CASSQEYSGSYTDTQYF,TGCGCCAGCAGCCAAGAGTACAGCGGGAGTTACACAGATACGCAGTATTTT
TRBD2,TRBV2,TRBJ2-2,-,CASSNSGSGVTGELFF,TGTGCCAGCAGTAATAGCGGGAGTGGGGTCACCGGGGAGCTGTTTTTT
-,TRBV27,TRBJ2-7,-,CASSSRQDIPEQYF,TGTGCCAGCAGTTCCCGACAGGACATCCCAGAGCAGTACTTC
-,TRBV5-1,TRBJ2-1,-,CASSLRVRGGEQFF,TGCGCCAGCAGCTTGCGTGTCAGGGGAGGCGAGCAGTTCTTC
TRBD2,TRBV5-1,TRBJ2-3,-,CASCGSGLAGTDTQYF,TGCGCCAGCTGCGGTTCGGGACTAGCAGGCACAGATACGCAGTATTTT
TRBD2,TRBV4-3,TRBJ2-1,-,CASSPGLAGVYEQFF,TGCGCCAGCAGCCCCGGACTAGCGGGAGTTTATGAGCAGTTCTTC
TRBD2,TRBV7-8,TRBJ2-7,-,CASRERGYEQYF,TGTGCCAGCAGGGAGCGGGGCTACGAGCAGTACTTC
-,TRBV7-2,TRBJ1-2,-,CASSHRTDYGYTF,TGTGCCAGCAGCCACCGGACAGACTATGGCTACACCTTC
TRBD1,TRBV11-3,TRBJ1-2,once,CASSSDRGYGYTF,TGTGCCAGCAGCTCCGACAGGGGATATGGCTACACCTTC
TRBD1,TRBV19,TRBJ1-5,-,CASSITSGGGQPQHF,TGTGCCAGTAGTATAACATCAGGGGGAGGACAGCCCCAGCATTTT
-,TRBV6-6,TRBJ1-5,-,CASSHRIDQPQHF,TGTGCCAGCAGTCACAGGATAGATCAGCCCCAGCATTTT
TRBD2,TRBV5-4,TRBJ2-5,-,CASSQPPGTSGIQETQYF,TGTGCCAGCAGTCAGCCGCCCGGGACTAGCGGGATACAAGAGACCCAGTACTTC
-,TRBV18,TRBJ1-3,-,CASSPQGIGGNTIYF,TGTGCCAGCTCACCACAGGGCATCGGAGGAAACACCATATATTTT
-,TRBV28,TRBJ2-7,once,CASSLKDEQYF,TGTGCCAGCAGTTTAAAGGACGAGCAGTACTTC
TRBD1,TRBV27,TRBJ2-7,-,CASSQGQGGSEQYF,TGTGCCAGCAGTCAAGGACAGGGGGGAAGCGAGCAGTACTTC
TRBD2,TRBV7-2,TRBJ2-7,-,CASSLVPAGGPNEQYF,TGTGCCAGCAGCTTAGTGCCAGCGGGAGGGCCTAACGAGCAGTACTTC
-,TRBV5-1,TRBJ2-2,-,CASSLTITTGELFF,TGCGCCAGCAGCTTGACAATTACTACCGGGGAGCTGTTTTTT
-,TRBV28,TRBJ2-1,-,CASSFWGRSSYNEQFF,TGTGCCAGCAGTTTTTGGGGCAGAAGTTCCTACAATGAGCAGTTCTTC
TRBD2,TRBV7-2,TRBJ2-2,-,CASSFGTREPGELFF,TGTGCCAGCAGCTTCGGGACTAGAGAACCCGGGGAGCTGTTTTTT
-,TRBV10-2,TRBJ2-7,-,CASKEGGYEQYF,TGCGCCAGCAAGGAGGGTGGGTACGAGCAGTACTTC
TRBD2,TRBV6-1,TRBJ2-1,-,CASSDRAGGPPNEQFF,TGTGCCAGCAGTGACCGAGCGGGAGGGCCCCCCAATGAGCAGTTCTTC
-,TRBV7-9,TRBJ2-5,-,CASSLAGWETQYF,TGTGCCAGCAGCTTAGCTGGCTGGGAGACCCAGTACTTC
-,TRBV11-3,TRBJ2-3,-,CASSLGGGSTDTQYF,TGTGCCAGCAGCTTAGGAGGAGGGAGCACAGATACGCAGTATTTT
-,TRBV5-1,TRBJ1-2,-,CASSLGQGFYGYTF,TGCGCCAGCAGCTTGGGGCAGGGTTTCTATGGCTACACCTTC
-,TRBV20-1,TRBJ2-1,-,CSASRYNEQFF,TGCAGTGCTTCGCGGTACAATGAGCAGTTCTTC
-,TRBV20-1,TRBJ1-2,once,CSARFPNGYTF,TGCAGTGCTAGGTTTCCAAATGGCTACACCTTC
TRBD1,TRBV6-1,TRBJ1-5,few,CASSEAYRGLRQPQHF,TGTGCCAGCAGTGAAGCTTACAGGGGGCTACGTCAGCCCCAGCATTTT